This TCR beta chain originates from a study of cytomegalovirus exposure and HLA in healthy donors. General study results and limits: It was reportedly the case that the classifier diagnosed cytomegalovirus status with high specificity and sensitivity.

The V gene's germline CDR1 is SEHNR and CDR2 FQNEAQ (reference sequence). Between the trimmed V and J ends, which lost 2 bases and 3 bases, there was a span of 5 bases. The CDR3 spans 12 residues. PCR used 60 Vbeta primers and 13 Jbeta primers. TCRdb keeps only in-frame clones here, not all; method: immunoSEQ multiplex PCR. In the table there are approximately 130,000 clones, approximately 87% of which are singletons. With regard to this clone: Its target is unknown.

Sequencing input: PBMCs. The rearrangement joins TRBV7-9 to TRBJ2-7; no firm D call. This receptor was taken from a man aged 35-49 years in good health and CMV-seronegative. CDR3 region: CASSLSVYEQYF. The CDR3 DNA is TGTGCCAGCAGCTTATCTGTCTACGAGCAGTACTTC.